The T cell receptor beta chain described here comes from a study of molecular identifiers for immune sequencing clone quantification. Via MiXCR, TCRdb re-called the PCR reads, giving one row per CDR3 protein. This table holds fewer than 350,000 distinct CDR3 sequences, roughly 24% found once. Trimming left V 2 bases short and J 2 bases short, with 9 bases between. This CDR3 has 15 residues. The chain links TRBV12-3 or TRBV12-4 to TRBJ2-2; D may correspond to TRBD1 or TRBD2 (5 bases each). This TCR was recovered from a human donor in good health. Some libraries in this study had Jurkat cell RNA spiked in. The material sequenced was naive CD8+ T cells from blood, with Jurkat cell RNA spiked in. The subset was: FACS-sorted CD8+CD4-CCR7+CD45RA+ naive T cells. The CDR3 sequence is CASSLMGPNTGELFF. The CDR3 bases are TGTGCCAGCAGTTTAATGGGACCAAACACCGGGGAGCTGTTTTTT.